A single sample is the source of the 30 T cell receptor beta chains below, sequenced in a study of blood T cell repertoires in COVID-19. This table comes from immunoSEQ multiplex PCR, and its TCRdb copy is limited to in-frame clones, with some not included. This sample has 100,000 or so clones, with 80% found just once. The sample comprised peripheral blood. These receptors originate from a human donor in a cohort sampled during active COVID-19.

The CDR3 DNA reads TGTGCCAGTAGTATAGCAGGGGGGGAGACCCAGTACTTC. It specifies CASSIAGGETQYF. The chain uses TRBV19 and TRBJ2-5; tentative D call: TRBD1 (7 bases). The CDR3 totals 13 residues. Germline V gene lookup returns CDR1 LNHDA and CDR2 SQIVND (reference sequence). V lost 1 base, J lost 5 bases, and 8 bases lay in between.

This clone occurred a few times. The chain uses TRBV19 and TRBJ1-1; D possibly corresponds to TRBD1 (5 bases). The germline CDR1 and CDR2 sequences are LNHDA and SQIVND (reference sequence). V was shortened by 6 bases and J by 5 bases, with 13 bases between the two germline ends. This CDR3 has 13 residues. The CDR3 DNA is TGTGCCAGTAGAAGGGGTTTCGGTACTGAAGCTTTCTTT. Its protein is CASRRGFGTEAFF.

This clone turned up a few times. The V call is TRBV20-1, the J call TRBJ2-3; 7 bases map to TRBD2. CDR3 length equals 16 residues. Per the germline V gene, CDR1 is DFQATT and CDR2 is SNEGSKA (reference sequence). V dropped 3 bases and J dropped 2; count of bases not matched to a gene: 11. CDR3 region: CSASSSSGALTDTQYF. Written as DNA, the CDR3 is TGCAGTGCTAGTTCGTCTAGCGGAGCCCTCACAGATACGCAGTATTTT.

The chain carries TRBV29-1 and TRBJ2-4; D might be TRBD1 (5 bases). Trimming took off 6 bases at V and 0 bases at J, with 18 bases between the two ends. The CDR3 runs 16 residues. CDR1 and CDR2 from the germline V gene are SQVTM and ANQGSEA. The CDR3 DNA follows: TGCAGCGTCGAGAGGACATTCGGCTTAGCCAAAAACATTCAGTACTTC. Amino acid sequence: CSVERTFGLAKNIQYF.

The chain combines TRBV30 with TRBJ1-4; possibly TRBD1 for D (6 bases). The CDR3 is 15 residues long. V was trimmed by 0 bases and J by 6 bases, leaving 14 bases between them. Germline V gene lookup returns CDR1 GTSNPN and CDR2 SVGIG (reference sequence). The chain's CDR3 is CAWSVLGTGYEKLFF. Written as DNA, the CDR3 is TGTGCCTGGAGTGTACTAGGTACAGGGTATGAAAAACTGTTTTTT.

The chain couples TRBV19 to TRBJ1-2; the D gene is possibly TRBD1 (6 bases). Germline CDR1 reads LNHDA; CDR2 reads SQIVND (reference sequence). V shed 5 bases and J shed 5 bases, with 12 bases lying between them. The CDR3 sequence is 13 residues long. The CDR3 sequence is CASSLRGQYGYTF. The CDR3 bases are TGTGCCAGTAGTCTTAGAGGACAGTATGGCTACACCTTC.

This clone was counted between two and nine times. The chain recombines TRBV10-3 with TRBJ1-5; D gene uncertain. The germline gives CDR1 ENHRY, CDR2 SYGVKD. V was shortened by 3 bases and J by 1 base, with 7 bases between the two germline ends. The CDR3 extends over 14 amino acids. CDR3 bases: TGTGCCATCAGTGAACAGCCCAGCAATCAGCCCCAGCATTTT. This codes for CAISEQPSNQPQHF.

This sequence joins TRBV5-1 and TRBJ1-6, with D uncertain. V lost 1 base and J 7 bases, leaving 15 bases between the germline ends. Germline V lookup: CDR1 SGHRS, CDR2 YFSETQ. There are 16 residues in the CDR3. The CDR3 sequence: CASSLRGELRNSPLHF. The CDR3 DNA reads TGCGCCAGCAGCTTGCGAGGCGAACTAAGGAATTCACCCCTCCACTTT.

Only one count was recorded for this clone. The V gene is TRBV19, the J gene TRBJ2-2; 7 bases align to TRBD2. V shed 6 bases, J shed 5 bases, and the junction held 6 bases outside the gene matches. The CDR3 is 14 amino acids. Germline V CDR1 and CDR2: LNHDA, SQIVND (reference sequence). CDR3 in amino acids: CASRGTGGTGELFF. CDR3 coding DNA: TGTGCCAGTAGGGGGACCGGGGGGACCGGGGAGCTGTTTTTT.

The chain uses TRBV4-2 and TRBJ2-3, with D perhaps TRBD1 (7 bases). Per germline, CDR1 LGHNA and CDR2 YNFKEQ. With 0 bases removed from V and 2 bases from J, the gap between germline ends came to 15 bases. This CDR3 spans 17 amino acids. CDR3 protein: CASSQEETGEDTDTQYF. The CDR3 DNA sequence: TGTGCCAGCAGCCAAGAAGAAACAGGGGAGGACACAGATACGCAGTATTTT.

The chain combines TRBV9 with TRBJ1-1; 7 bases match TRBD1. Looked up from germline, CDR1 is SGDLS and CDR2 is YYNGEE. Losses at the gene ends were 4 bases for V and 2 bases for J; bases not matched to a gene: 5. The CDR3 contains 14 residues. The CDR3 sequence: CASSLRTGNTEAFF. As DNA, the CDR3 is TGTGCCAGCAGCCTTCGGACAGGCAACACTGAAGCTTTCTTT.

The gene calls are TRBV5-1 and TRBJ2-3, with unresolved D. The CDR3 totals 12 residues. Trimming removed 3 bases from V and 9 bases from J, with 11 bases in between. CDR1 SGHRS and CDR2 YFSETQ come from the germline V gene. The CDR3 sequence is CASSSDIGTQYF. The CDR3 DNA follows: TGCGCCAGCAGCTCCGACATCGGCACGCAGTATTTT.

J is TRBJ2-7 and V is TRBV30; TRBD2 aligns across 10 bases. V shed 2 bases, J shed 5 bases, and the junction held 15 bases outside the gene matches. Germline V lookup: CDR1 GTSNPN, CDR2 SVGIG (reference sequence). The CDR3 runs to 17 residues. This CDR3 reads CAWSWGLAPARDHEQYF. The CDR3 DNA is TGTGCCTGGAGTTGGGGACTAGCGCCAGCCCGGGACCACGAGCAGTACTTC.

V usage is TRBV20-1 and J usage is TRBJ2-7; D not resolved. Trimming pared 3 bases from V and 0 bases from J, leaving 12 bases between. The CDR3 covers 14 residues. Germline V gene data show CDR1 as DFQATT and CDR2 as SNEGSKA (reference sequence). For the CDR3, the DNA is TGCAGTGCTAGTCCTGCTTCGAGCTCCTACGAGCAGTACTTC. Translated, it gives CSASPASSSYEQYF.

The genes are TRBV5-1 and TRBJ2-2; D gene uncertain. This CDR3 comprises 14 residues. Germline loops: CDR1 SGHRS, CDR2 YFSETQ. Trimming took off 1 base at V and 1 base at J, with 5 bases between the two ends. The CDR3: CASSLPKNTGELFF. DNA of the CDR3: TGCGCCAGCAGCTTGCCAAAGAACACCGGGGAGCTGTTTTTT. Full variable domain (missing parts from reference TRBV5-1 and TRBJ2-2): KAGVTQTPRYLIKTRGQQVTLSCSPISGHRSVSWYQQTPGQGLQFLFEYFSETQRNKGNFPGRFSGRQFSNSRSEMNVSTLELGDSALYLCASSLPKNTGELFFGEGSRLTVL.

The CDR3, as DNA: TGTGCCAGCAGCTTAGTCCCCCGATTTACTGTCCTGACTTTC. It yields the protein CASSLVPRFTVLTF. The chain links TRBV11-2 to TRBJ2-6; unclear D gene. Trimming took 1 base from V and 13 from J, leaving 14 bases between them. Germline values: CDR1 SGHAT, CDR2 FQNNGV. The CDR3 loop spans 14 amino acids.

The chain uses TRBV6-1 and TRBJ2-7; TRBD1 aligns across 7 bases. The germline V gene has CDR1 MNHNS and CDR2 SASEGT. The CDR3 extends over 16 amino acids. The ends lost 4 bases at V and 3 bases at J; junction bases unmatched: 12. CDR3 loop: CASSVHDRDAIYEQYF. CDR3 bases: TGTGCCAGCAGTGTCCACGACAGGGATGCAATCTACGAGCAGTACTTC.

V gene TRBV5-4 combines with J gene TRBJ1-2; a weak D match, TRBD1 (5 bases). V shed 0 bases and J shed 8 bases, with 14 bases lying between them. This CDR3 comprises 14 residues. CDR1 and CDR2 (germline): SGHNT, YYREEE (reference sequence). The CDR3 loop is CASSLVGQPKGYTF. The CDR3 nucleotides are TGTGCCAGCAGCTTGGTGGGGCAGCCTAAGGGCTACACCTTC.

This clone was observed a few times. V is TRBV5-1 and J is TRBJ2-7, with TRBD1 matching over 7 bases. Germline loops: CDR1 SGHRS, CDR2 YFSETQ. The CDR3 extends over 14 amino acids. V shed 0 bases and J 2 bases; nucleotides not matched to a gene: 2. The CDR3 DNA reads as TGCGCCAGCAGCTTGGTAACAGGGGCCTACGAGCAGTACTTC. Its protein is CASSLVTGAYEQYF.

The V call is TRBV30, the J call TRBJ1-3, with 8 bases fitting TRBD1. Germline V gene data show CDR1 as GTSNPN and CDR2 as SVGIG (reference sequence). This CDR3 has 14 amino acids. The junction had 9 bases not matched to a gene; V was cut back by 3 bases and J by 8 bases. This CDR3 is CAWSEWTGTDTIYF. The DNA of the CDR3 is TGTGCCTGGAGCGAGTGGACAGGGACGGACACCATATATTTT.

This chain links TRBV29-1 with TRBJ2-7, with a tentative D call TRBD1 (6 bases). The ends were cut back, 7 bases at V and 0 bases at J, with 16 bases in the middle. This CDR3 has 14 amino acids. Looked up from germline, CDR1 is SQVTM and CDR2 is ANQGSEA. CDR3 coding DNA: TGCAGCGCTATGCAACAGGGAAACTCCTACGAGCAGTACTTC. It codes for CSAMQQGNSYEQYF.

The chain uses TRBV5-1 and TRBJ2-6, with TRBD1 matching 7 bases. The germline V gene encodes CDR1 SGHRS and CDR2 YFSETQ. Unmatched junction bases numbered 6, after V lost 3 bases and J lost 0 bases. CDR3 length: 17 amino acids. The CDR3 nucleotides read TGCGCCAGCAGCTCGGACAGGAGGAACTCTGGGGCCAACGTCCTGACTTTC. Translation gives CASSSDRRNSGANVLTF.

This rearrangement joins TRBV30 to TRBJ1-2; D gene ambiguous. V gave up 0 bases and J gave up 4 bases, with 9 bases separating them. Per germline, CDR1 GTSNPN and CDR2 SVGIG (reference sequence). The CDR3 sequence is 13 residues long. The CDR3 DNA is TGTGCCTGGAGTGTACTGGGCCCCTATGGCTACACCTTC. Protein: CAWSVLGPYGYTF. Together with reference TRBV30 and TRBJ1-2, the CDR3 gives the full variable domain: SQTIHQWPATLVQPVGSPLSLECTVEGTSNPNLYWYRQAAGRGLQLLFYSVGIGQISSEVPQNLSASRPQDRQFILSSKKLLLSDSGFYLCAWSVLGPYGYTFGSGTRLTVV.

The genes are TRBV18 and TRBJ2-2; 11 nucleotides agree with TRBD2. CDR3 size: 16 residues. Germline loops: CDR1 KGHSH, CDR2 LQKENI. V lost 3 bases to trimming and J lost 4 bases; unmatched junction nucleotides: 4. This CDR3 reads CASSPGTSGTTGELFF. CDR3 in DNA: TGTGCCAGCTCACCGGGGACTAGCGGAACCACCGGGGAGCTGTTTTTT.

The V and J genes are TRBV5-1 and TRBJ1-1; possibly TRBD1 for D (6 bases). Germline V gene sequence: CDR1 SGHRS, CDR2 YFSETQ. CDR3 size: 14 residues. V gave up 5 bases and J gave up 5 bases, with 16 bases separating them. CDR3 nucleotide sequence: TGCGCCAGCAGGGGGGCAGGGGCAGGTACTGAAGCTTTCTTT. This sequence encodes CASRGAGAGTEAFF.

This rearrangement joins TRBV18 to TRBJ2-7; D unresolved. The CDR3 sequence is 17 residues long. Trimming cost V 0 bases and J 0 bases, with 15 bases left between them. CDR1 is KGHSH, CDR2 LQKENI, per germline. DNA of the CDR3: TGTGCCAGCTCACCACCCGGAAGGCAGCCTAGCTCCTACGAGCAGTACTTC. The encoded protein is CASSPPGRQPSSYEQYF.

V is TRBV7-6 and J is TRBJ2-7; 9 nucleotides line up with TRBD2. Germline V CDR1 and CDR2: SGHVS, FNYEAQ. Losses at the gene ends were 6 bases for V and 5 bases for J; bases not matched to a gene: 20. There are 18 residues in the CDR3. This CDR3 reads CASSPAGVKREAPHEQYF. The CDR3 DNA reads as TGTGCCAGCAGTCCTGCAGGGGTAAAGCGGGAGGCCCCCCACGAGCAGTACTTC.

This rearrangement joins TRBV28 to TRBJ1-2; 7 bases are a match to TRBD1. Germline CDR1 MDHEN, CDR2 SYDVKM. The CDR3 extends over 13 amino acids. Germline trimming cut 7 bases from V and 8 bases from J; bases unmatched to any gene: 10. The CDR3 bases are TGTGCCAGCATACGACAGGGCCAACAAGGCTACACCTTC. It yields the protein CASIRQGQQGYTF.

This clone has more than one count but fewer than ten. The chain has TRBV4-1 and TRBJ1-5; possibly TRBD1 for D (5 bases). The germline gives CDR1 MGHRA, CDR2 YSYEKL. Deletions cut 1 base from V and 6 bases from J, with 13 bases between. This CDR3 contains 15 residues. The CDR3 nucleotides read TGCGCCAGCAGCCAAGCACTAGTGGGGGGTCAGCCCCAGCATTTT. It yields the protein CASSQALVGGQPQHF.

This chain uses TRBV18 with TRBJ1-1; 10 bases fit TRBD1. Germline CDR1 reads KGHSH; CDR2 reads LQKENI. Germline trimming cut 10 bases from V and 6 bases from J; bases unmatched to any gene: 8. CDR3 length: 13 amino acids. The CDR3 is CATTGQGMAEAFF. The CDR3 DNA is TGTGCCACCACGGGACAGGGGATGGCTGAAGCTTTCTTT.